This T cell receptor (beta chain) is drawn from a study of blood T cells in healthy people across ages. Sample-barcoded 5' priming and a J-beta primer mix drove a second PCR of 7 to 11 cycles. TCRdb reprocessed the 5' RACE reads via MiXCR and lists one record per CDR3 protein. The sample holds hundreds of thousands of distinct CDR3 sequences, about 62% seen once. PBMCs numbering at least 7 million were isolated per sample. This clonotype was seen more than once but under ten times. This CDR3 spans 14 amino acids. V gave up 6 bases and J gave up 2 bases, with 17 bases separating them. Germline V lookup: CDR1 DFQATT, CDR2 SNEGSKA (reference sequence).

The V gene is TRBV20-1, the J gene TRBJ2-7; the D gene is possibly TRBD2 (6 bases). The sequence was obtained from a man aged 25 to 40 in good health. The sequenced sample consisted of blood. The CDR3 loop is CSAKGGGNTYEQYF. The CDR3 DNA follows: TGCAGTGCAAAGGGAGGCGGGAACACCTACGAGCAGTACTTC.